The rows below give T cell receptor beta chains drawn from one sample of a study of TIL therapy for anti-PD-1-resistant metastatic lung cancer. The protocol was immunoSEQ multiplex PCR, while the TCRdb copy is restricted to in-frame clones and leaves out a portion. The profile shows tens of thousands of clones, about nine tenths of them singletons. The sample was blood, taken at baseline. The receptor source for this set is a person between 30 and 80 years old with non-small cell lung cancer. Each CDR3 is given with its conserved first and last residue. A D gene is named only where the DNA matches it firmly. Only some rows state a clone size, as once, few, many or a class for expanded clones.

v_gene	abundance	j_gene	d_gene	CDR3aa	CDR3nt
TRBV3-1/TRBV3-2	-	TRBJ2-2	TRBD1	CASSQDTTGVRELFF	TGTGCCAGCAGCCAAGACACGACAGGGGTCAGGGAGCTGTTTTTT
TRBV28	-	TRBJ1-3	TRBD1	CASSKTGISGNTIYF	TGTGCCAGCAGCAAGACAGGGATCTCTGGAAACACCATATATTTT
TRBV15	-	TRBJ2-1	-	CATSREGVAGSSYNEQFF	TGTGCCACCAGCAGAGAGGGGGTTGCGGGAAGCTCCTACAATGAGCAGTTCTTC
TRBV29-1	-	TRBJ2-3	-	CSVQTPAGPSSDTQYF	TGCAGCGTTCAAACCCCGGCAGGGCCATCATCGGATACGCAGTATTTT
TRBV6-6	-	TRBJ1-5	-	CASSEPGNQPQHF	TGTGCCAGCAGCGAACCGGGGAATCAGCCCCAGCATTTT
TRBV29-1	few	TRBJ2-1	-	CSVILAIYNEQFF	TGCAGCGTTATCCTAGCTATCTACAATGAGCAGTTCTTC
TRBV12-2	-	TRBJ2-3	-	CASRSTEGLPSTSLCTDTQYF	TGTGCAAGTCGCTCCACGGAGGGACTACCATCCACCTCGCTCTGCACAGATACGCAGTATTTT
TRBV6-2/TRBV6-3	-	TRBJ1-4	-	CASSYSTGGEEKLFF	TGTGCCAGCAGTTACTCGACAGGCGGGGAAGAAAAACTGTTTTTT
TRBV7-6	-	TRBJ1-1	-	CASSATGYSTEAFF	TGTGCCAGCAGCGCCACAGGGTATAGCACTGAAGCTTTCTTT
TRBV6-5	-	TRBJ1-2	-	CASSDGGFRGKGYTF	TGTGCCAGCAGCGATGGGGGGTTCCGTGGTAAAGGCTACACCTTC
TRBV5-1	-	TRBJ1-2	-	CASSLAGGENYGYTF	TGCGCCAGCAGCTTGGCGGGGGGCGAAAACTATGGCTACACCTTC
TRBV28	once	TRBJ2-7	TRBD1	CASTKLEGTGNEQYF	TGTGCCAGCACCAAACTAGAGGGGACAGGGAACGAGCAGTACTTC
TRBV11-2	-	TRBJ1-5	TRBD1	CASSLDRGGGQPQHF	TGTGCCAGCAGCTTAGATCGAGGGGGCGGTCAGCCCCAGCATTTT
TRBV27	-	TRBJ2-7	-	CASSSLSGRDEQYF	TGTGCCAGCAGTTCGCTATCGGGCAGGGACGAGCAGTACTTC
TRBV10-3	-	TRBJ2-1	TRBD2	CATGTSGGIDNEQFF	TGTGCCACCGGGACTAGCGGGGGTATAGACAATGAGCAGTTCTTC
TRBV19	-	TRBJ1-6	-	CASSIVRGADSPLHF	TGTGCCAGTAGTATAGTAAGAGGGGCTGATTCACCCCTCCACTTT
TRBV6-5	-	TRBJ2-7	TRBD2	CASSYGTNVYEQYF	TGTGCCAGCAGTTACGGGACTAACGTCTACGAGCAGTACTTC
TRBV5-1	-	TRBJ2-1	TRBD2	CASSPPRTSPAGEQFF	TGCGCCAGCAGCCCACCTAGGACTAGCCCCGCAGGTGAGCAGTTCTTC
TRBV5-1	-	TRBJ1-2	-	CASSLVDGVDGYTF	TGCGCCAGCAGCTTGGTGGACGGGGTGGATGGCTACACCTTC
TRBV3-1/TRBV3-2	-	TRBJ2-5	TRBD1	CASSLQGQQETQYF	TGTGCCAGCAGCCTCCAGGGACAGCAAGAGACCCAGTACTTC
TRBV7-2	-	TRBJ2-7	-	CASSNNRVSYEQYF	TGTGCCAGCAGCAATAACAGGGTCTCCTACGAGCAGTACTTC
TRBV28	-	TRBJ2-1	-	CASKSLQGAGGYNEQFF	TGTGCCAGCAAATCCCTGCAGGGGGCGGGGGGGTACAATGAGCAGTTCTTC
TRBV12-5	-	TRBJ2-1	-	CASGQYSAQQGGGEQFF	TGTGCTAGTGGACAATACTCGGCCCAGCAGGGGGGGGGTGAGCAGTTCTTC
TRBV25-1	-	TRBJ1-1	-	CASSVKLDSYTEAFF	TGTGCCAGCAGTGTAAAACTCGACAGTTACACTGAAGCTTTCTTT
TRBV5-4	-	TRBJ2-1	-	CASSWGTGWDNEQFF	TGTGCCAGCAGCTGGGGGACTGGATGGGACAATGAGCAGTTCTTC
TRBV29-1	-	TRBJ1-1	-	CSVGDGENTEAFF	TGCAGCGTGGGGGACGGGGAGAACACTGAAGCTTTCTTT
TRBV7-9	-	TRBJ1-5	TRBD1	CASSPGQDQPQHF	TGTGCCAGCAGCCCGGGACAGGATCAGCCCCAGCATTTT
TRBV27	once	TRBJ2-2	-	CASSLAGWGELFF	TGTGCCAGCAGTTTGGCGGGATGGGGGGAGCTGTTTTTT
TRBV3-1/TRBV3-2	-	TRBJ2-4	-	CASSQSGIQYF	TGTGCCAGCAGCCAAAGCGGGATTCAGTACTTC
TRBV27	-	TRBJ2-7	TRBD1	CASSLGQVPYEQYF	TGTGCCAGCAGCCTCGGACAGGTTCCCTACGAGCAGTACTTC
TRBV3-1/TRBV3-2	-	TRBJ2-7	TRBD1	CASSLGQGVGEQYF	TGTGCCAGCAGCCTGGGACAGGGTGTGGGGGAGCAGTACTTC
TRBV5-1	-	TRBJ2-5	-	CASSLRIEETQYF	TGCGCCAGCAGTCTAAGGATTGAAGAGACCCAGTACTTC
TRBV29-1	-	TRBJ2-6	-	CSVESGENYSGANVLTF	TGCAGCGTTGAATCGGGGGAGAATTACTCTGGGGCCAACGTCCTGACTTTC
TRBV7-8	-	TRBJ1-1	-	CASSLFTGGREAFF	TGTGCCAGCAGCTTATTCACCGGGGGGCGGGAAGCTTTCTTT
TRBV9	-	TRBJ1-2	-	CASSFQGLDGYTF	TGTGCCAGCAGCTTCCAGGGTCTTGATGGCTACACCTTC
TRBV7-2	-	TRBJ2-3	-	CASSLASAGQYF	TGTGCCAGCAGCTTAGCCTCGGCGGGGCAGTATTTT
TRBV6-5	-	TRBJ1-2	-	CASRPGAINYGYTF	TGTGCCAGCAGACCAGGGGCTATTAACTATGGCTACACCTTC
TRBV28	-	TRBJ1-1	-	CASRSGAWMNTEAFF	TGTGCCAGCAGATCGGGGGCTTGGATGAACACTGAAGCTTTCTTT
TRBV2	-	TRBJ2-1	TRBD2	CASSIGLAFFYNEQFF	TGTGCCAGCAGCATTGGACTAGCGTTTTTCTACAATGAGCAGTTCTTC
TRBV5-1	-	TRBJ2-1	-	CASSLGGSGTGNEQFF	TGCGCCAGCAGCTTGGGGGGTAGCGGGACAGGTAATGAGCAGTTCTTC
TRBV5-6	-	TRBJ1-1	-	CASSPEWALNTEAFF	TGTGCCAGCAGCCCGGAGTGGGCCCTCAACACTGAAGCTTTCTTT
TRBV5-6	-	TRBJ2-3	TRBD2	CASRVTSGSFGDTQYF	TGTGCCAGCAGGGTAACGAGCGGGAGTTTTGGAGATACGCAGTATTTT
TRBV6-4	-	TRBJ2-6	TRBD2	CASSLRAGLGANVLTF	TGTGCCAGCAGCTTAAGAGCGGGACTTGGGGCCAACGTCCTGACTTTC
TRBV7-9	few	TRBJ1-3	-	CASSFAGGNTIYF	TGTGCCAGCAGCTTCGCCGGAGGGAACACCATATATTTT
TRBV2	-	TRBJ2-1	-	CASSWGTSVYNEQFF	TGTGCCAGCAGTTGGGGGACTTCTGTCTACAATGAGCAGTTCTTC